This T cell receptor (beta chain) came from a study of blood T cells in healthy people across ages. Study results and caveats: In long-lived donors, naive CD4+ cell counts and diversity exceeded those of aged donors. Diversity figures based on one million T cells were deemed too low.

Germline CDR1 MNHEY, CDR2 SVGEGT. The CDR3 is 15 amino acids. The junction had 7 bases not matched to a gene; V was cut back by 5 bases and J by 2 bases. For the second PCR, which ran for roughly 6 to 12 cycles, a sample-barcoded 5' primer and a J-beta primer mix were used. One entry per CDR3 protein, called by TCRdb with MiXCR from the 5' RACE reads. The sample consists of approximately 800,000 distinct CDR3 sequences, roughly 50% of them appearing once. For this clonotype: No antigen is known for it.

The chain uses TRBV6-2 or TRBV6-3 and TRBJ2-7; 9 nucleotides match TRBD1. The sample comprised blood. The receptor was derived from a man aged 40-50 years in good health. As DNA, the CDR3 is TGTGCCAGCAGTAACAACCGGGACAGGGCCTACGAGCAGTACTTC. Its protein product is CASSNNRDRAYEQYF.